The present TCR beta chain was sequenced within a study of CD8+ T cells in alopecia areata (dated by TCRdb to the late 2010s). Broadly, across the study: High-throughput TCRbeta sequencing was used to examine T cell clonal expansion in alopecia areata in both the C3H/HeJ mouse model and human patients. RNA came from the PAXgene miRNA kit for fixed scalp, the miRNeasy kit for PBMCs, and the RNeasy kit for mouse skin. Scalp clonality was compared across normal scalp (n=4), patchy alopecia areata scalp (n=8), and alopecia totalis/universalis scalp (n=8). immunoSEQ multiplex PCR using 35 Vbeta forward primers and 13 Jbeta reverse primers was used to amplify TCRbeta CDR3 regions. In humans, TCRbeta sequencing was performed on scalp tissue and on sorted CD4+ and CD8+ peripheral blood T cells from healthy controls and from patients with patchy or totalis/universalis alopecia areata. Here is what the overall study found, with its caveats: Compared with normal scalp, lesional scalp, particularly in alopecia totalis/universalis, had higher clonality and more expanded CD8+ clones, which suggests antigenic drive. Resident alphabeta T cells in normal human skin are also sequenced, complicating scalp TCR repertoire analysis, unlike mouse skin dominated by gammadelta T cells. TCR sequences shared between patients were less clear than in mice, possibly partly because of HLA diversity in the patient population.

Peripheral blood and lesional scalp punch biopsies were obtained from patients with alopecia areata. After PBMCs were isolated by density centrifugation and stained for CD3, CD4 and CD8, a FACSAria was used to sort CD4+ and CD8+ T cells. Untreated alopecia areata patients were recruited as part of a multicenter biomarker study. Blood CD8+ T cells from roughly five biomarker-study patients were further sorted into NKG2D-low and NKG2D-high fractions. The germline V gene (reference sequence) provides CDR1 PRHDT and CDR2 FYEKMQ. The trim is 4 bases for V and 1 base for J, with a gap of 10 bases between the germline ends. Measured from the cysteine to the phenylalanine, the CDR3 is 14 residues long. Only the CDR3 DNA is retained, 42 bases long and in frame from the first base. The library was built by means of the immunoSEQ multiplex PCR assay. RNA was extracted from all samples and reverse transcribed into cDNA, which served as template for TCR sequencing. SuperScript III was used for first-strand cDNA synthesis, primed with a 2:1 mix of oligo-dT and random hexamers. Amplification bias was assessed with a synthetic immune receptor repertoire, and residual bias was removed computationally. In the source study's methods: After raw reads were preprocessed to remove errors, the CDR3 was defined following IMGT conventions as running from the conserved cysteine to phenylalanine. Clonality was calculated as 1 minus Shannon entropy normalized by log2 of the number of productive unique TCRs. Whether scalp clones were CD4 or CD8 was inferred by matching scalp TCRbeta sequences against CD4 and CD8 repertoires sorted from blood. TCRdb took this table from immuneACCESS and kept in-frame rearrangements with V and J called. Such tables lack part of the clones; where checked against another copy, unresolved V genes explain under half of the gap, and the rest is unexplained. V, J and clone size are those of that table, while D and trimming were read from the DNA. The sample records 95,000 to 150,000 clones, approximately 47% of which are singletons. Clones ranked in the top ten supply roughly a tenth of the sample.

This clone was recorded a few times. Its binding antigen is unknown. Base-call qualities are not available, and no considerably larger clone is one nucleotide away. This receptor was identified in a human donor with alopecia areata. The V and J genes are TRBV13 and TRBJ2-5, with the identity of the D gene unclear. The sequenced sample was NKG2D-low CD8+ T cells sorted from blood. Explained via the paper, the cell subset or site label denotes: sorted CD8+ NKG2D-low blood T cells. The nucleotides are TGTGCCAGCAGCTCACGCCGGGCCCAAGAGACCCAGTACTTC. Its protein reads: CASSSRRAQETQYF.